This entry is about one T cell receptor (beta chain). This sample was included in a study of technical replicates of blood from a handful of donors. Trimming took off 9 bases at V and 6 bases at J, with 12 bases between the two ends. The CDR3 is made up of 12 amino acids. Germline V gives CDR1 LNHDA, CDR2 SQIVND (reference sequence). Only in-frame clones appear in the TCRdb table, and some are missing; sequencing was by immunoSEQ multiplex PCR. The sample lists about 94,000 clones; approximately 94% were seen once. The sample was T cells isolated from PBMCs. This TCR came from a human donor in good health. The rearrangement links TRBV19 to TRBJ1-3, with a possible D match to TRBD1 (5 bases). This chain's CDR3 is CASQGYENTIYF. CDR3 DNA sequence: TGTGCCAGCCAGGGTTACGAAAACACCATATATTTT.